A single T cell receptor beta chain is shown here with its context. TCRdb re-called the multiplex PCR reads through MiXCR, storing one row per CDR3 protein. Here the sample spans 150,000 to 200,000 distinct CDR3 sequences, roughly a third being singletons. V was cut by 0 bases and J by 0 bases, with 9 bases left in between. This CDR3 is built from 16 residues. Germline loops: CDR1 MRHNA, CDR2 SNTAGT. Breast cancer patients provided tissue from their axillary draining lymph nodes. This sample is part of a study of breast tumors, draining lymph nodes, adjacent tissues. This clonotype was obtained from a female donor with breast cancer. Some clones in this sample may be carry-over from other donors' samples. The chain joins TRBV6-4 to TRBJ2-1; D is possibly TRBD2 (5 bases). Sequenced sample: axillary lymph node tissue. The CDR3 protein is CASSDSTINSYNEQFF. The CDR3 nucleotides are TGTGCCAGCAGTGACTCGACTATCAACTCCTACAATGAGCAGTTCTTC.